The clone carrying this T cell receptor (beta chain) was observed at least ten times. The sample is drawn from a study of neurological immune-mediated disorders. The authors made cDNA by 5'RACE with 10-nucleotide random UMIs. MiXCR was run by TCRdb on the 5' RACE reads, yielding one entry per CDR3 protein. In the table there are roughly 50,000 distinct CDR3 sequences, 10% of which are singletons. V lost 2 bases to trimming and J lost 0 bases; unmatched junction nucleotides: 3. The CDR3 covers 16 residues. Germline V CDR1 and CDR2: MDHEN, SYDVKM. The sequence came from a man between 65 and 85 years old with HTLV-1-associated myelopathy (HAM/TSP). The chain has TRBV28 and TRBJ2-7; 11 bases align to TRBD2. Input material: PBMCs. CDR3 nucleotide sequence: TGTGCCAGCAGTTTAGGGACTAGCGGCACCTCCTACGAGCAGTACTTC. It specifies CASSLGTSGTSYEQYF.